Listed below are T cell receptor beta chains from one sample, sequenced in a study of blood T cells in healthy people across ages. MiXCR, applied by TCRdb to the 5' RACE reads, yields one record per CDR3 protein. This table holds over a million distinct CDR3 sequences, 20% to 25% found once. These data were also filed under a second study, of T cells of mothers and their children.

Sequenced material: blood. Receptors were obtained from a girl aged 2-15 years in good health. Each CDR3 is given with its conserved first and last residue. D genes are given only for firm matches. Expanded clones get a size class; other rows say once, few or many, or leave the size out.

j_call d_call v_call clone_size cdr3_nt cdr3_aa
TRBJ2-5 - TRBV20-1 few TGCAGTGCTAGAGGAATTCTAGCGCTACAAGAGACCCAGTACTTC CSARGILALQETQYF
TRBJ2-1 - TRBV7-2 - TGTGCCAGCAGCTTAGGGTCCCCTAATGAGCAGTTCTTC CASSLGSPNEQFF
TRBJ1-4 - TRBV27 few TGTGCCAGCAGTTTGCATCCGCTCCCTCTTTGGGAAAAACTGTTTTTT CASSLHPLPLWEKLFF
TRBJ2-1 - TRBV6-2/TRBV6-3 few TGTGCCAGCAGCCGCAAGGATGAGCAGTTCTTC CASSRKDEQFF
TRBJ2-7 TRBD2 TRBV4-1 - TGCGCCAGCAGCCAAGAACGGCGGGAGACCTACGAGCAGTACTTC CASSQERRETYEQYF
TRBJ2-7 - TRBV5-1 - TGCGCCAGCAGCTTCCGGGCTCCTACTGACGAGCAGTACTTC CASSFRAPTDEQYF
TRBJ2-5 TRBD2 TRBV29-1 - TGCAGCGTTGACACTAGCGGGTTTCAAGAGACCCAGTACTTC CSVDTSGFQETQYF
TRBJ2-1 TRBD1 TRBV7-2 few TGTGCCAGCAGCCTCACCGGGACAGGAGGCTATGAGCAGTTCTTC CASSLTGTGGYEQFF
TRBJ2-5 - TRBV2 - TGTGCCAGCAGAGACCGTCTCGGGACCCAGTACTTC CASRDRLGTQYF
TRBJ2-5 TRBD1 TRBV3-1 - TGTGCCAGCAGCCCGACAGGGGGGACGGTTTTGGAGACCCAGTACTTC CASSPTGGTVLETQYF
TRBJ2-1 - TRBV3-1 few TGTGCCAGCAGCCAAACCCCAGGGGTCTTCGGGAATGAGCAGTTCTTC CASSQTPGVFGNEQFF
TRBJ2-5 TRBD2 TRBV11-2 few TGTGCCTGCGGGGGGATGGAGGGGGAGCAGTACTTC CACGGMEGEQYF
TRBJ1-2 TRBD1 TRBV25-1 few TGTGCCAGCAGTGAATACGGGACAGGGAACTATGGCTACACCTTC CASSEYGTGNYGYTF
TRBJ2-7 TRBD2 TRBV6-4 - TGTGCCAGCAGTGCACTAGCGGGGACGACCTCAATTCTCTACGAGCAGTACTTC CASSALAGTTSILYEQYF
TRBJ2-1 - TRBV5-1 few TGCGCCAGCAGCCAGAGACTGCAGAGCTCCTACAATGAGCAGTTCTTC CASSQRLQSSYNEQFF
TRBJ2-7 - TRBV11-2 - TGTGCCAGCAGCTTAGTATTGGGGCAGGGGTCGGACGAGCAGTACTTC CASSLVLGQGSDEQYF
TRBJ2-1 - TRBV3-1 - TGTGCCAACAGCAAAGTCAATGAGCAGTTCTTC CANSKVNEQFF
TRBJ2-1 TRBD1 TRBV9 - TGTGCCAGCAGGCCCGGGACAGGAACCCTGCAGTTCTTC CASRPGTGTLQFF
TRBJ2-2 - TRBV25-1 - TGTGCCAGCAGTGAATTGACGGCTTACACCGGGGAGCTGTTTTTT CASSELTAYTGELFF
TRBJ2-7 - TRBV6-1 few TGTGCCAGCAGTGAATGGTACTTC CASSEWYF
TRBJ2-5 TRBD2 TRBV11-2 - TGTGCCAGCAGCTTAGGGAGGACTAGCCTGGGGGAGACCCAGTACTTC CASSLGRTSLGETQYF
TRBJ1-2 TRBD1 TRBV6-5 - TGTGCCAGCAGGCAACCAGGGGGGGGTCATGGCTACACCTTC CASRQPGGGHGYTF
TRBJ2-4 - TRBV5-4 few TGTGCCAGCAGCTTGGCCTTGGGCATTCAGTACTTC CASSLALGIQYF
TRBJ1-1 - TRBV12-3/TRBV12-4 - TGTGCCAGCAAAAGGGGTTATAACACTGAAGCTTTCTTT CASKRGYNTEAFF
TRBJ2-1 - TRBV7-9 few TGTGCCAGCGATGAGCAGTTCTTC CASDEQFF
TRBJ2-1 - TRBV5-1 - TGCGCCAGCAGCTTGTTTCGCCTCGGGGATGAGCAGTTCTTC CASSLFRLGDEQFF
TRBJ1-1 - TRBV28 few TGTGCCAGCAATCAGGGGTGGTCTGAAGCTTTCTTT CASNQGWSEAFF
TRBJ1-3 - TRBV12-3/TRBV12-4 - TGTGCCAGCGGTTGGGCTGCGAGCTCTGGAAATACCATATATTTT CASGWAASSGNTIYF
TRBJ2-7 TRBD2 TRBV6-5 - TGTGCCAGCAGTTACTCGAGCGGGGGGAGCAACGAGCAGTACTTC CASSYSSGGSNEQYF
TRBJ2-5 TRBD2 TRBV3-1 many TGTGCCAGCAGCCAAGCCCCGGGAGGTGGAGAGACCCAGTACTTC CASSQAPGGGETQYF
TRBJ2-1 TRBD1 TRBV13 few TGTGCCAGCAGCGACTACGACAGGGTCGATAATGAGCAGTTCTTC CASSDYDRVDNEQFF
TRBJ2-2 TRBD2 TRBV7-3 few TGTGCCAGCAGCCCTTACCCTGGACTAGGGGACCGATTATTAGCGTCGGAGCTGTTTTTT CASSPYPGLGDRLLASELFF
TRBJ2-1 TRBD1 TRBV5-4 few TGTGCCAGCTGGACAGGCCCCGACAATGAGCAGTTCTTC CASWTGPDNEQFF
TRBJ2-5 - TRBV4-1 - TGCGCCAGCAGCCAAGTTGTCAACGCAGAGAGGGAGACCCAGTACTTC CASSQVVNAERETQYF
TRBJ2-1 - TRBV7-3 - TGTGCCAGCAGCTTCTCTACATTTCCCGGCTCCTACAATGAGCAGTTCTTC CASSFSTFPGSYNEQFF
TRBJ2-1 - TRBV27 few TGTGCCAGCAGTCGGACGGCCAGCTCCTACAATGAGCAGTTCTTC CASSRTASSYNEQFF
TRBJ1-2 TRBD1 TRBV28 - TGTGCCAGCCAATTCCAGGGGGCGTATGGTGGCTACACCTTC CASQFQGAYGGYTF
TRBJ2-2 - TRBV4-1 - TGCGCCAGCAGCCCCGAACAGGGAACTGCCGGGGAGCTGTTTTTT CASSPEQGTAGELFF
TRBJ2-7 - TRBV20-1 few TGCAGTGCTAGGAAAGGGTACGAGCAGTACTTC CSARKGYEQYF
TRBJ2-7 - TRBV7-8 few TGTGCCAGCAGCTCACGTTGGGACGAGCAGTACTTC CASSSRWDEQYF
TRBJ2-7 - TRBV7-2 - TGTGCCAGCAGCTCCTATTTAACCTACGAGCAGTACTTC CASSSYLTYEQYF
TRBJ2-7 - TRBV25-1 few TGTGCCAGCAGTGCAGATGCCTTTGGGGGCGAGCAGTACTTC CASSADAFGGEQYF
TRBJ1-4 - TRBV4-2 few TGTGCCAGCAGCCAAGATGCGATAGAGGAATCTGAAAAACTGTTTTTT CASSQDAIEESEKLFF
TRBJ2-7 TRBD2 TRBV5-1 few TGCGCCAGCAGCTGGATTAGCGGGGGGGACTACGAGCAGTACTTC CASSWISGGDYEQYF
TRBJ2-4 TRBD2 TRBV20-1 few TGCAGTGCTAGAGGACTAGCGGGAGCTCCCGATAAAGCCAAAAACATTCAGTACTTC CSARGLAGAPDKAKNIQYF
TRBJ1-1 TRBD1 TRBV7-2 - TGTGCCAGCAGCTTAGAGACAGGGACTGAAGCTTTCTTT CASSLETGTEAFF
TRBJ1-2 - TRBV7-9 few TGTGCCAGCAGCCCCATCCACGGCAGGCTCTATGGCTACACCTTC CASSPIHGRLYGYTF
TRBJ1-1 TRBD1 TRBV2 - TGTGCCAGCAGCGATACCAGGGGGCGGCGGGAAGCTTTCTTT CASSDTRGRREAFF